Included here is one TCR beta chain sequence, with context. Original processing methods: Reference gene primer amplification gave nucleated cell count estimates. Assay: immunoSEQ multiplex PCR; the TCRdb copy retains only in-frame clones and omits some. That table supplies the V and J calls and clone size; D and trimming were determined from the DNA. This sample yields more than 150,000 clones, of which 60% to 80% are seen a single time; approximately 15% belongs to the top ten. Trimming removed 5 bases from V and 2 bases from J; junction bases left unmatched: 4. In germline, CDR1 is MDHEN, CDR2 SYDVKM. The CDR3 spans 14 residues. The data stem from a study of blood T cell repertoires in COVID-19. Study context: Sources were T cells, B-cell-depleted T cells, or PBMCs; the material itself was cDNA or gDNA.

A case of COVID-19 had been met by exposed participants within 2 weeks before study entry. The origin of this receptor is a man in his fifties or sixties who had been exposed to COVID-19. What was sequenced was PBMCs or T cells enriched from blood (not recorded which). The J gene is TRBJ1-2, the V gene TRBV28, with 8 bases aligning to TRBD1. The CDR3 reads CASSPRTGNYGYTF. The CDR3 region has the DNA TGTGCCAGCAGTCCCCGGACAGGGAACTATGGCTACACCTTC.